This TCR beta chain came from a study of T-cell memory formation after mild COVID-19. Study-level findings and limits: Clones which contracted sat mainly in CM and EM if CD4+, and in EMRA if CD8+.

J gave up 4 bases and V 1 base, and 7 bases lay outside the gene matches. Germline loops: CDR1 SGHRS, CDR2 YFSETQ. The CDR3 loop spans 15 amino acids. Each CDR3 protein gets one entry after TCRdb re-called the 5' RACE reads with MiXCR. The profile shows 98,000 or so distinct CDR3 sequences, roughly a sixth of them singletons. As concerns this clonotype: The antigen is unknown.

The sample was PBMCs or a T cell subset sorted from them (not recorded which). This TCR came from a man in his late teens or twenties who had mild COVID-19 (a few samples of this study predate the infection). Cell type and time point are not known. The chain employs TRBV5-1 and TRBJ1-2, with TRBD1 matching 7 bases. The CDR3 DNA reads as TGCGCCAGCAGCTTGTCAGGGGGTGCGTCCTATGGCTACACCTTC. As protein: CASSLSGGASYGYTF.